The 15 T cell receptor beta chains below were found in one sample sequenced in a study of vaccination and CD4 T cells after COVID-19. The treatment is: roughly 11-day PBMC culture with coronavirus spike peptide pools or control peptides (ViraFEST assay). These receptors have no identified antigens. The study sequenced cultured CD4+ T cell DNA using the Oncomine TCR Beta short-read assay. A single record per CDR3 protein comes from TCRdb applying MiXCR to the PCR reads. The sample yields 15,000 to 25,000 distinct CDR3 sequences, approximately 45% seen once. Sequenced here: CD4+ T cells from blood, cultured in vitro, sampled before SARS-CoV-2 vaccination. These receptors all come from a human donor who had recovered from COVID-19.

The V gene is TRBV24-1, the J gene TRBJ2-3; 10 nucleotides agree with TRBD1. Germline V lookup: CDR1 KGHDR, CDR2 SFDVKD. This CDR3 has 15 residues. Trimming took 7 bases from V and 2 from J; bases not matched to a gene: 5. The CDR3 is CATRKGQGSTDTQYF. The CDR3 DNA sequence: TGTGCCACCAGAAAGGGACAGGGGTCCACAGATACGCAGTATTTT.

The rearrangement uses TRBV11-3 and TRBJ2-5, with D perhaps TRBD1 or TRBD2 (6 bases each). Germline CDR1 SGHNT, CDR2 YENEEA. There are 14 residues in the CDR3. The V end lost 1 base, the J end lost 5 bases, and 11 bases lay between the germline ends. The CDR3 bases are TGTGCCAGCAGCTTAGGGAGGGGGACTGAGACCCAGTACTTC. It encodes CASSLGRGTETQYF.

In DNA, the CDR3 is TGTGCCACCAGCCGGGCCCGGGGGAGGCCCACCGGGGAGCTGTTTTTT. This encodes CATSRARGRPTGELFF. J is TRBJ2-2 and V is TRBV15; tentatively, D is TRBD2 (6 bases). Looked up from germline, CDR1 is LNHNV and CDR2 is YYDKDF (reference sequence). The CDR3 totals 16 residues. V was cut by 5 bases and J by 4 bases, with 17 bases left in between.

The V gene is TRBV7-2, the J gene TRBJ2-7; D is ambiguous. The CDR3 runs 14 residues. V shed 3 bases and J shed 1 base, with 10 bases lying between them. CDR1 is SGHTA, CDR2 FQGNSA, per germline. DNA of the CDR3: TGTGCCAGCAGCTTGCCCTTAGCTTCCTACGAGCAGTACTTC. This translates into CASSLPLASYEQYF.

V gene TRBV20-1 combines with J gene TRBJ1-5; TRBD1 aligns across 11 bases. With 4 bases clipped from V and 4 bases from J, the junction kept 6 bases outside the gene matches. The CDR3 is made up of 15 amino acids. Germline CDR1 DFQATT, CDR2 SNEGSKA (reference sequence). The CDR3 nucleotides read TGCAGTGCTAAAACCGGGACAGGGGGAAATCAGCCCCAGCATTTT. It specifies CSAKTGTGGNQPQHF.

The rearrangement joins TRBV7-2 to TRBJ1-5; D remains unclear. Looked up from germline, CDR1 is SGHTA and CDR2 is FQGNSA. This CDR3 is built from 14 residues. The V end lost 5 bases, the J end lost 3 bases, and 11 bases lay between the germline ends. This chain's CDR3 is CASSRQPTNQPQHF. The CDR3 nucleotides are TGTGCCAGCAGCCGCCAACCTACCAATCAGCCCCAGCATTTT.

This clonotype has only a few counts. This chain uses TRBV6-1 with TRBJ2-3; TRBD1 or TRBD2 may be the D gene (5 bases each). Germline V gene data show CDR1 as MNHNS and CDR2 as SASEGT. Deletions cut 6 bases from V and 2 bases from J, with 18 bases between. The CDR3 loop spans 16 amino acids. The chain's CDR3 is CASSQSGTNFTDTQYF. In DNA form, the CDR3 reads TGTGCCAGCAGCCAAAGTGGGACGAACTTCACAGATACGCAGTATTTT.

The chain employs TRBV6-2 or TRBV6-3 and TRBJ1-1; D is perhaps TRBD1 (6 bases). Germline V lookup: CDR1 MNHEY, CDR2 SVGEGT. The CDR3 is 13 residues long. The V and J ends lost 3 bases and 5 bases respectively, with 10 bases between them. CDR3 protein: CASSYRGLTEAFF. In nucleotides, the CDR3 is TGTGCCAGCAGTTATAGGGGGTTGACTGAAGCTTTCTTT.

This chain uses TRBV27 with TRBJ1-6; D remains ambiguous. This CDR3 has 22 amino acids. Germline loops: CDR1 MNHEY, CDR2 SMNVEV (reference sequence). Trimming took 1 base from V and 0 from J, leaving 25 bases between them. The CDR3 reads CASSLYPVRTSFISSYNSPLHF. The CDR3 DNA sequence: TGTGCCAGCAGTTTATACCCTGTGAGGACCTCCTTTATTAGCTCCTATAATTCACCCCTCCACTTT.

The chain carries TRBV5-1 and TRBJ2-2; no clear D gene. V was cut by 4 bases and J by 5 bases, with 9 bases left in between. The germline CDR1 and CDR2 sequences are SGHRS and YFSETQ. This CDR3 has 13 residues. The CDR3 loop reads CASSVDATGELFF. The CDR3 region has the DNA TGCGCCAGCAGCGTAGACGCAACCGGGGAGCTGTTTTTT.

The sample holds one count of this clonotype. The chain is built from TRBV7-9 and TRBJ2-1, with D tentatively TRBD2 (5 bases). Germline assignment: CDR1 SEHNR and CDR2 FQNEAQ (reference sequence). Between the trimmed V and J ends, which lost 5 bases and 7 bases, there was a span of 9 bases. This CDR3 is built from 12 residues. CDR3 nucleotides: TGTGCCAGCAGCCCAGAGGGTAATGAGCAGTTCTTC. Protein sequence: CASSPEGNEQFF.

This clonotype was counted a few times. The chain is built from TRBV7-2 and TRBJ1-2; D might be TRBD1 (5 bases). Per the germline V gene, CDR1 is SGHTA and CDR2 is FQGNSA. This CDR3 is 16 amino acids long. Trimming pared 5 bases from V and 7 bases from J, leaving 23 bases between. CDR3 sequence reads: CASSTVAGWGAGGYTF. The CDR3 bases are TGTGCCAGCAGCACGGTCGCGGGATGGGGCGCTGGTGGCTACACCTTC.

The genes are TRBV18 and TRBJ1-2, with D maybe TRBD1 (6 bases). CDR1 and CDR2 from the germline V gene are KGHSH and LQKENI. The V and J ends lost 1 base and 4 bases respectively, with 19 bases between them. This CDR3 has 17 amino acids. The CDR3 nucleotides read TGTGCCAGCTCACCACAACAAGGACAGACATCAACCTATGGCTACACCTTC. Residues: CASSPQQGQTSTYGYTF.

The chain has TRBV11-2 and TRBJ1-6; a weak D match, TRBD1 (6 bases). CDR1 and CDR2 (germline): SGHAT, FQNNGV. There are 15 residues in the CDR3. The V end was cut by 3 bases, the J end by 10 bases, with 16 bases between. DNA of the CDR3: TGTGCCAGCAGCTTGGCGTCAGGGGCAGGGTCACCCCTCCACTTT. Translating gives CASSLASGAGSPLHF.

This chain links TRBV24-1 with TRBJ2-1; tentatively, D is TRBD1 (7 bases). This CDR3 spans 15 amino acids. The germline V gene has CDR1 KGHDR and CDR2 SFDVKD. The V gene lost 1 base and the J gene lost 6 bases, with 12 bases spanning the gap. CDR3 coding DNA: TGTGCCACCAGTGATTTTGGCGGGACAGCCAATGAGCAGTTCTTC. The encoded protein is CATSDFGGTANEQFF.